These 19 T cell receptor beta chains originate from one sample sequenced in a study of T-cell memory formation after mild COVID-19. TCRdb processed the 5' RACE reads anew with MiXCR; each CDR3 protein has one entry. The sample contains about 320,000 distinct CDR3 sequences, about 13% of which appear only once. The sample taken for sequencing was PBMCs or a T cell subset sorted from them (not recorded which). Source of these receptors: a young man who had mild COVID-19 (a few samples of this study predate the infection). Cell type and time point are not known.

This clonotype was observed a handful of times. The chain joins TRBV19 to TRBJ1-1; D not resolved. The V end lost 5 bases, the J end lost 4 bases, and 14 bases lay between the germline ends. Germline V gene data show CDR1 as LNHDA and CDR2 as SQIVND (reference sequence). This CDR3 has 14 amino acids. The CDR3 loop reads CASSVQPYLTEAFF. CDR3 DNA sequence: TGTGCCAGTAGTGTTCAACCCTATCTCACTGAAGCTTTCTTT.

Many counts were recorded for this clonotype. The gene calls are TRBV7-9 and TRBJ1-1; perhaps TRBD1 as D (5 bases). V was cut by 4 bases and J by 0 bases, with 9 bases left in between. Germline-derived CDR1 and CDR2 are SEHNR and FQNEAQ (reference sequence). CDR3 size: 14 residues. CDR3 DNA sequence: TGTGCCAGCAGCTGGTGGGGACTGAACACTGAAGCTTTCTTT. Translated: CASSWWGLNTEAFF.

This clonotype was recorded at least ten times. The V call is TRBV7-2, the J call TRBJ1-1; D call uncertain. Germline values: CDR1 SGHTA, CDR2 FQGNSA. Trimming pared 3 bases from V and 4 bases from J, leaving 9 bases between. CDR3 length: 13 amino acids. The DNA for the CDR3 is TGTGCCAGCAGCTTTCCCGAGGTCACTGAAGCTTTCTTT. Translated: CASSFPEVTEAFF.

This clonotype was seen repeatedly, ten times or more. V and J are TRBV4-2 and TRBJ2-7, with a possible D match to TRBD2 (6 bases). Germline V gives CDR1 LGHNA, CDR2 YNFKEQ. Between the trimmed V and J ends, which lost 2 bases and 7 bases, there was a span of 15 bases. The CDR3 has 14 amino acids. CDR3 protein: CASSQWASAREQYF. DNA for the CDR3: TGTGCCAGCAGCCAATGGGCTAGCGCTCGGGAGCAGTACTTC.

This clonotype was seen only a few times. The gene calls are TRBV28 and TRBJ2-4; a weak D match, TRBD2 (6 bases). The V end was cut by 5 bases, the J end by 0 bases, with 11 bases between. CDR1 MDHEN and CDR2 SYDVKM come from the germline V gene. The CDR3 consists of 15 residues. CDR3: CASSPSGLAKNIQYF. CDR3 sequence (DNA): TGTGCCAGCAGTCCGTCGGGACTAGCCAAAAACATTCAGTACTTC.

This clonotype was seen a few times. V gene TRBV20-1 combines with J gene TRBJ1-1, with a weak D call TRBD1 (6 bases). Germline-derived CDR1 and CDR2 are DFQATT and SNEGSKA (reference sequence). The CDR3 sequence is 14 residues long. V lost 6 bases and J 3 bases, leaving 17 bases between the germline ends. CDR3 sequence reads: CSARPTGWDTEAFF. The DNA for the CDR3 is TGCAGTGCCCGCCCGACAGGCTGGGACACTGAAGCTTTCTTT.

V and J are TRBV20-1 and TRBJ2-4, with D possibly being TRBD2 (5 bases). Germline V CDR1 and CDR2: DFQATT, SNEGSKA (reference sequence). This CDR3 has 14 residues. Trimming took off 5 bases at V and 6 bases at J, with 17 bases between the two ends. The CDR3: CSAVSSARRNIQYF. The CDR3 DNA follows: TGCAGTGCTGTGAGTAGCGCCCGAAGAAACATTCAGTACTTC.

The CDR3 spells CASSQLAVSYEQYF. CDR3 DNA sequence: TGTGCCAGCAGTCAACTAGCGGTCTCCTACGAGCAGTACTTC. This chain joins TRBV7-8 and TRBJ2-7; the match to TRBD2 covers 8 bases. CDR1 is SGHVS, CDR2 FQNEAQ, per germline. This CDR3 has 14 residues. V lost 6 bases to trimming and J lost 0 bases; unmatched junction nucleotides: 4.

This clonotype was counted a single time. J is TRBJ2-3 and V is TRBV2; D gene ambiguous. V dropped 5 bases and J dropped 4 bases, with 4 bases sitting between them. The CDR3 totals 11 residues. Germline V gene sequence: CDR1 SNHLY, CDR2 FYNNEI. The CDR3, as DNA: TGTGCCAGCAGTAATCCAGATACGCAGTATTTT. Its translation: CASSNPDTQYF.

This chain connects TRBV5-1 to TRBJ2-2; the D is unclear. This CDR3 comprises 16 residues. Trimming took 4 bases from V and 1 from J, leaving 14 bases between them. Germline CDR1 reads SGHRS; CDR2 reads YFSETQ. CDR3 residues: CASSPSPPGNTGELFF. The CDR3, as DNA: TGCGCCAGCAGCCCCTCACCCCCGGGGAACACCGGGGAGCTGTTTTTT.

V is TRBV20-1 and J is TRBJ1-2, with D possibly being TRBD1 (5 bases). Germline CDR1 DFQATT, CDR2 SNEGSKA (reference sequence). Trimming removed 8 bases from V and 4 bases from J, with 23 bases in between. The CDR3 is made up of 15 amino acids. The CDR3 DNA sequence: TGCAGTACTATGATTCGGGACCAGGGTACCTATGGCTACACCTTC. As protein: CSTMIRDQGTYGYTF.

V gene TRBV5-1 combines with J gene TRBJ1-2; 9 nucleotides align to TRBD1. The J segment lost 5 bases and the V segment lost 0 bases, leaving 5 bases of the junction unmatched. The CDR3 spans 15 residues. CDR1 is SGHRS and CDR2 is YFSETQ in the germline V gene. CDR3 DNA: TGCGCCAGCAGCTTGGAACAGGGGGCCGGTTATGGCTACACCTTC. Translating gives CASSLEQGAGYGYTF.

This chain links TRBV11-2 with TRBJ1-6; maybe TRBD1 (6 bases). This CDR3 has 15 amino acids. The V and J ends lost 3 bases and 5 bases respectively, with 11 bases between them. Looked up from germline, CDR1 is SGHAT and CDR2 is FQNNGV. CDR3 loop: CASSFGGSHNSPLHF. Here the CDR3 DNA reads TGTGCCAGCAGCTTCGGGGGCAGCCATAATTCACCCCTCCACTTT.

This clonotype has just a few counts. V and J are TRBV7-2 and TRBJ2-1; no definite D call. The CDR3 runs 16 residues. Germline values: CDR1 SGHTA, CDR2 FQGNSA. Between the trimmed V and J ends, which lost 2 bases and 4 bases, there was a span of 15 bases. The CDR3 here is CASSLSGGAFYNEQFF. The CDR3 bases are TGTGCCAGCAGCTTATCCGGTGGTGCCTTTTACAATGAGCAGTTCTTC.

The chain joins TRBV28 to TRBJ1-5; D gene uncertain. Trimming cost V 6 bases and J 7 bases, with 7 bases left between them. Germline CDR1 MDHEN, CDR2 SYDVKM. The CDR3 totals 11 residues. CDR3 amino acids: CASSSDQPQHF. CDR3 in DNA: TGTGCCAGCAGCTCCGACCAGCCCCAGCATTTT.

The table lists this clonotype with a few counts. The genes are TRBV6-5 and TRBJ2-3, with D possibly being TRBD1 (6 bases). CDR3 size: 12 residues. The ends were cut back, 5 bases at V and 8 bases at J, with 11 bases in the middle. Germline values: CDR1 MNHEY, CDR2 SVGAGI. The CDR3 DNA reads TGTGCCAGCAGTAAAACAGGGTTTACGCAGTATTTT. Its protein is CASSKTGFTQYF.

The genes are TRBV15 and TRBJ2-1; D might be TRBD1 (5 bases). Trimming removed 4 bases from V and 7 bases from J, with 14 bases in between. The CDR3 spans 14 residues. Germline values: CDR1 LNHNV, CDR2 YYDKDF (reference sequence). The CDR3 loop is CATSKAGPLNEQFF. DNA of the CDR3: TGTGCCACCAGCAAGGCAGGGCCCCTAAATGAGCAGTTCTTC.

This clonotype was found a few times. The J gene is TRBJ1-1, the V gene TRBV10-2; 7 bases line up with TRBD1. Trimming cost V 6 bases and J 4 bases; bases outside gene matches: 8. Germline V gives CDR1 WSHSY, CDR2 SAAADI. This CDR3 contains 14 residues. The DNA of the CDR3 is TGCGCCAGCAGCGTAGGGGGCAAGGGCACTGAAGCTTTCTTT. Its protein product is CASSVGGKGTEAFF.

This clonotype was counted a single time. This sequence joins TRBV6-5 and TRBJ2-5, with unresolved D. Germline lookup yields CDR1 MNHEY and CDR2 SVGAGI. The CDR3 runs to 15 residues. Trimming shortened V by 0 bases and J by 4 bases, and 12 bases separated the two germline ends. The CDR3 coding sequence is TGTGCCAGCAGTTACTCGGGGTCATGGAGAGAGACCCAGTACTTC. Protein sequence: CASSYSGSWRETQYF.